Sequencing of this T cell receptor (beta chain) was carried out in a study of CD8 T cells in Susac syndrome. Per germline, CDR1 MNHEY and CDR2 SMNVEV (reference sequence). Deletions cut 2 bases from V and 5 bases from J, with 11 bases between. The CDR3 consists of 14 residues. Random hexamers were used to reverse transcribe about 0.5 to 1 ug of RNA. Amplification of TCR beta CDR3 spanned 54 Vbeta and 13 Jbeta via immunoSEQ multiplex PCR. TCRdb independently ran MiXCR on the immunoSEQ multiplex PCR reads; one entry per CDR3 protein. The sample has some 200,000 distinct CDR3 sequences, around 95% seen once. Sequencing of TCR beta was performed on blood CD8+ and CD4+ T cells. The multiple sclerosis controls comprised treatment-naive patients whose relapsing-remitting disease was stable or active. TEMRA cells were FACS-enriched, and CD8+ and CD4+ T cells were isolated negatively.

The sequenced sample consisted of CD4+ T cells from PBMCs. The source of this sequence is a human donor with multiple sclerosis. This rearrangement joins TRBV27 to TRBJ2-3; D remains unclear. CDR3 protein: CASSLLHAEDTQYF. DNA of the CDR3: TGTGCCAGCAGTTTACTTCATGCGGAAGATACGCAGTATTTT.